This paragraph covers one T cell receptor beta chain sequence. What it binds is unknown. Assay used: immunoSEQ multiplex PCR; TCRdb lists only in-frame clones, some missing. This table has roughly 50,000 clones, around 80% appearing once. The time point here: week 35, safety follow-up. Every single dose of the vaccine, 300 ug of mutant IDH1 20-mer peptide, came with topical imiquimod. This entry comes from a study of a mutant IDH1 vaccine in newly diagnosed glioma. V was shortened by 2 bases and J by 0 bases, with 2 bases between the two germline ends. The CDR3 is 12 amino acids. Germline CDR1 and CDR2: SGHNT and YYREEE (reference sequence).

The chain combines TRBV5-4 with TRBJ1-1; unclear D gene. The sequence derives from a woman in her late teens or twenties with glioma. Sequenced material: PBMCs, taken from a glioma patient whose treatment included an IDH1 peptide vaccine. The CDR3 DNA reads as TGTGCCAGCAGCTTCGTGAACACTGAAGCTTTCTTT. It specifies CASSFVNTEAFF. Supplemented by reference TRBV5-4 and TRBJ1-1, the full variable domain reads ETGVTQSPTHLIKTRGQQVTLRCSSQSGHNTVSWYQQALGQGPQFIFQYYREEENGRGNFPPRFSGLQFPNYSSELNVNALELDDSALYLCASSFVNTEAFFGQGTRLTVV.